Listed below are T cell receptor beta chains from one sample, sequenced in a study of blood T cell repertoires in COVID-19. Clones were sequenced by immunoSEQ multiplex PCR, and TCRdb holds only the in-frame ones, with some missing. The sample contains approximately 150,000 clones, around 80% of which appear only once. Sequencing was carried out using peripheral blood. Source of these receptors: a man between 60 and 70 years old with active or convalescent COVID-19. Each CDR3 is given with its conserved first and last residue. Fields, in order: CDR3 length, D gene, V gene, clone size, J gene, CDR3 DNA, CDR3 protein. A D gene is named only where the DNA matches it firmly. Not every row has a clone size; where given, it reads once, few, many or a size class.

15	-	TRBV1	few	TRBJ2-2	TGCACCAGCATCCACGGGAGGGCCGGCACCGGGGAGCTGTTTTTT	CTSIHGRAGTGELFF
11	-	TRBV11-2	-	TRBJ2-7	TGTGCCAGCAGCTTATTCGAGGAGCAGTACTTC	CASSLFEEQYF
15	-	TRBV7-2	few	TRBJ1-5	TGTGCCAGCAGCTTAGGGGGCATGGGAATGGAGCCCCAGCATTTT	CASSLGGMGMEPQHF
13	-	TRBV12-3/TRBV12-4	-	TRBJ1-1	TGTGCCAGCAGCCCACGGGAGAACACTGAAGCTTTCTTT	CASSPRENTEAFF
16	TRBD2	TRBV29-1	-	TRBJ2-3	TGCAGCGTCGTCGGACTAGCCATGTTTAGCACAGATACGCAGTATTTT	CSVVGLAMFSTDTQYF
14	-	TRBV9	few	TRBJ2-1	TGTGCCAGCAGCGGCGACAGCCTCCGGGATGAGCAGTTCTTC	CASSGDSLRDEQFF
13	-	TRBV3-1/TRBV3-2	-	TRBJ1-5	TGTGCCAGCTGGGGGGGGCCCGGACAGCCCCAGCATTTT	CASWGGPGQPQHF
13	-	TRBV12-3/TRBV12-4	once	TRBJ1-2	TGTGCCACTAGGACAGAAACTAACTATGGCTACACCTTC	CATRTETNYGYTF
13	-	TRBV2	-	TRBJ1-1	TGTGCCAGCAGTCCACAGGGCCCGTCTGAAGCTTTCTTT	CASSPQGPSEAFF
19	-	TRBV18	many	TRBJ1-4	TGTGCCAGCTCACCACAATTCTACAGGTCCAAACGCCTACGGGAAAAACTGTTTTTT	CASSPQFYRSKRLREKLFF
13	TRBD2	TRBV5-4	-	TRBJ2-1	TGTGCCAGCAGCGCGAGCGGGAGTTATGAGCAGTTCTTC	CASSASGSYEQFF
15	-	TRBV7-8	-	TRBJ2-2	TGTGCCAGCAGCTTAGGGACTGCTAACACCGGGGAGCTGTTTTTT	CASSLGTANTGELFF
14	-	TRBV2	-	TRBJ2-2	TGTGCCAGCAGTGGCACAAGAAACACCGGGGAGCTGTTTTTT	CASSGTRNTGELFF
13	-	TRBV5-8	-	TRBJ1-5	TGTGCCAGCAGCTCCAGAAGCAATCAGCCCCAGCATTTT	CASSSRSNQPQHF
14	TRBD1	TRBV7-2	-	TRBJ2-7	TGTGCCAGCAGGGAGGACAGGGTGACCTACGAGCAGTACTTC	CASREDRVTYEQYF
12	-	TRBV7-9	-	TRBJ1-5	TGTGCCAGCAGCCTAAGTCTTCAGCCCCAGCATTTT	CASSLSLQPQHF
15	TRBD2	TRBV5-1	few	TRBJ2-1	TGCGCCAGCAGTACGACTAGCGGACCCTACAATGAGCAGTTCTTC	CASSTTSGPYNEQFF
15	TRBD2	TRBV19	-	TRBJ2-7	TGTGCCAGTAGTACCCTCGGGGGGGACCCGGGGGAGCAGTACTTC	CASSTLGGDPGEQYF
14	-	TRBV25-1	few	TRBJ1-4	TGTGCCAGCAGAGGGACATCAACTAATGAAAAACTGTTTTTT	CASRGTSTNEKLFF
16	TRBD1	TRBV5-1	-	TRBJ2-3	TGCGCCAGCAGCTTCGGGACAGGGGGGACCACAGATACGCAGTATTTT	CASSFGTGGTTDTQYF
16	-	TRBV28	-	TRBJ2-5	TGTGCCAGCAGTCCCCCCTATGGACTAACCCAAGAGACCCAGTACTTC	CASSPPYGLTQETQYF
15	TRBD1	TRBV6-1	-	TRBJ2-2	TGTGCCAGCAGTGAAAGGACAGGGCTTATCGGGGAGCTGTTTTTT	CASSERTGLIGELFF
15	TRBD1	TRBV6-5	-	TRBJ1-1	TGTGCCAGCAGTTTGACAGGGGGCGCGGGGACTGAAGCTTTCTTT	CASSLTGGAGTEAFF
14	TRBD1	TRBV6-4	-	TRBJ1-5	TGTGCCACCTTACAGAGGAGGGGGCGAGGGCCCCAGCATTTT	CATLQRRGRGPQHF